This T cell receptor beta chain comes out of a study of blood T cell repertoires in COVID-19. Study information: The United States, Italy and Spain were the sources of the acute and convalescent COVID-19 samples. T cells, B-cell-depleted T cells, or PBMCs provided the cDNA or gDNA that served as material.

V shed 4 bases and J 0 bases; nucleotides not matched to a gene: 11. The CDR3 is 17 amino acids. CDR1 and CDR2 (germline): KGHSH, LQKENI. In the original analysis: Amplified reference gene primers provided the basis for estimating nucleated cell counts. Profiled with immunoSEQ multiplex PCR; TCRdb holds only in-frame clones, not every one. The V and J calls and the clone size are those of that table, but D and trimming were determined from the DNA. The top ten clones hold around 6.9% of a sample with some 210,000 clones, under 90% of them seen once. The chain has TRBV18 and TRBJ1-1, with 7 nucleotides matching TRBD1. This receptor was taken from a man aged 55 to 70 who had recovered from COVID-19. Sequencing input: peripheral blood. Here the CDR3 DNA reads TGTGCCAGCTCACGCTCCGGGACAGCTAGAATGAACACTGAAGCTTTCTTT. Translated: CASSRSGTARMNTEAFF.